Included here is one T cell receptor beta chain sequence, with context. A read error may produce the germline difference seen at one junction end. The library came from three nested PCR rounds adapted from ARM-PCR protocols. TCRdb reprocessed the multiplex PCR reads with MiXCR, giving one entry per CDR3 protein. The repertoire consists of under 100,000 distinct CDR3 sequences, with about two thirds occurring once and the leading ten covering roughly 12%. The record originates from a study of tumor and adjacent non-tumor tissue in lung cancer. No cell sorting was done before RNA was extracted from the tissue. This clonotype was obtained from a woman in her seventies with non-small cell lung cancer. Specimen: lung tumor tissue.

CDR3 nucleotides: TGTGCCAGTAGTTCGACCTACGAGCAGCACTTC. It yields the protein CASSSTYEQHF. V usage is TRBV12-3 or TRBV12-4 and J usage is TRBJ2-7; D is ambiguous. This CDR3 is 11 amino acids long.